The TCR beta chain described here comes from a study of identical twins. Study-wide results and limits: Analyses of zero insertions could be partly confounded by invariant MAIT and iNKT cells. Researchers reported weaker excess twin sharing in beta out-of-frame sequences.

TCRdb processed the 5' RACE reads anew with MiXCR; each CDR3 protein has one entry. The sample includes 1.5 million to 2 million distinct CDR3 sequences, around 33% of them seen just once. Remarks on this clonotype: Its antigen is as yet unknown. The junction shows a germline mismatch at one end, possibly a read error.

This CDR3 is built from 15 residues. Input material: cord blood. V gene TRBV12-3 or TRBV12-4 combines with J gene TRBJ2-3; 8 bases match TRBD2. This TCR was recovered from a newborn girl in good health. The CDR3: CASSLGGGTADAQYF. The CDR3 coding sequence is TGTGCCAGCAGTTTAGGCGGGGGGACCGCAGATGCGCAGTATTTT.